A single sample gave rise to the 7 T cell receptor beta chains below, sequenced in a study of blood T cell repertoires in COVID-19 (dated by TCRdb to about 2020). The library came from the immunoSEQ multiplex PCR assay. TCRdb stores this immuneACCESS table with in-frame sequences only. Part of the clones is absent; in the studies checked, under half of the shortfall reflects unresolved V genes, and no reason is known for the rest. This sample has more than 200,000 clones in its table, and approximately 84% of those were observed once. Jointly, the top ten make up 4.4% of the sample. The specimen was peripheral blood. Receptor source: a man aged 50 to 60 with active or convalescent COVID-19.

The chain employs TRBV24-1 and TRBJ1-1; a possible D gene is TRBD1 (6 bases). The CDR3 sequence is 11 residues long. V lost 7 bases to trimming and J lost 6 bases, with 8 bases between them. In germline, CDR1 is KGHDR, CDR2 SFDVKD. For the CDR3, the DNA is TGTGCCACCAGACAGGGTTCTGAAGCTTTCTTT. Translation gives CATRQGSEAFF.

The chain uses TRBV5-6 and TRBJ2-5; possibly TRBD1 for D (5 bases). V lost 2 bases, J lost 7 bases, and 12 bases lay in between. The CDR3 has 13 residues. CDR1 and CDR2 (germline): SGHDT, YYEEEE. In DNA form, the CDR3 reads TGTGCCAGCAGCTTTGGACAAGACGGGACCCAGTACTTC. Its translation: CASSFGQDGTQYF. Using reference TRBV5-6 and TRBJ2-5 for the parts outside the CDR3, the full variable domain is DAGVTQSPTHLIKTRGQQVTLRCSPKSGHDTVSWYQQALGQGPQFIFQYYEEEERQRGNFPDRFSGHQFPNYSSELNVNALLLGDSALYLCASSFGQDGTQYFGPGTRLLVL.

This chain connects TRBV20-1 to TRBJ1-6; D not resolved. From germline, CDR1 is DFQATT and CDR2 SNEGSKA (reference sequence). The CDR3 sequence is 11 residues long. Trimming pared 0 bases from V and 17 bases from J, leaving 11 bases between. The DNA of the CDR3 is TGCAGTGCTAGAGATCTAGGTGTCTTCCACTTT. Translation: CSARDLGVFHF.

V and J are TRBV27 and TRBJ2-7; 7 bases map to TRBD2. The trim removed 5 bases at V and 6 bases at J, leaving 4 bases unmatched. Germline-derived CDR1 and CDR2 are MNHEY and SMNVEV (reference sequence). The CDR3 is 12 amino acids. CDR3 bases: TGTGCCAGCAGTCCCACGGGGGGCGAGCAGTACTTC. Residues: CASSPTGGEQYF.

The rearrangement joins TRBV21-1 to TRBJ1-6; the table gives TRBD1 as D, unverified against the DNA. TRBV21-1 represents a pseudogene. The CDR3 is 16 residues long. The CDR3 bases are TGTGCCAGCAGCTTCCGGGGGACAGGGTTTCATTCACCCCTCCACTTT. Its protein product is CASSFRGTGFHSPLHF.

The V and J genes are TRBV10-3 and TRBJ2-1, with 10 bases lining up with TRBD2. CDR3 length: 15 residues. After removal of 6 bases from V and 8 bases from J, the junction contained 10 bases not matched to a gene. Germline V gives CDR1 ENHRY, CDR2 SYGVKD. The CDR3 coding sequence is TGTGCCATCAGCCCTAGCGGGGGTGGGTCGGATGAGCAGTTCTTC. The encoded protein is CAISPSGGGSDEQFF.

The chain links TRBV15 to TRBJ2-7, with TRBD2 identical over 7 bases. The CDR3 is 15 residues long. The V and J ends lost 0 bases and 5 bases, in that order; junction bases with no gene match: 7. Germline V gene sequence: CDR1 LNHNV, CDR2 YYDKDF (reference sequence). CDR3 in DNA: TGTGCCACCAGCAGAGATCTGGGGACTATCAACGAGCAGTACTTC. Translated, it gives CATSRDLGTINEQYF.